This record covers a single T cell receptor beta chain. Its antigen remains unknown. The sample is drawn from a study of cytomegalovirus exposure and HLA in healthy donors. This CDR3 is 16 amino acids long. The germline V gene encodes CDR1 LGHNA and CDR2 YNFKEQ. The V end lost 0 bases, the J end lost 6 bases, and 15 bases lay between the germline ends. PCR amplification relied on 60 Vbeta primers (plus 13 Jbeta primers). Per the original data handling: Later analysis identified 80 million to 85 million unique TCR beta chains, approximately 11 million shared. Measured with immunoSEQ multiplex PCR; TCRdb has only the in-frame clones, and not every one. D and trimming were read from the DNA, whereas the V and J calls and clone size are those reported in that table. Here the sample spans 95,000 to 110,000 clones, approximately 72% being singletons. Study outcomes and limitations: Common viral pathogens seemed, in a later analysis, to connect with several of the most significant clusters. Sequences of the TCR beta chain were said to predict the HLA-A and HLA-B alleles of most subjects accurately.

Sequencing was done on a sample of PBMCs. The receptor's source is a woman in her forties or fifties in good health and CMV-seronegative. The V call is TRBV4-2, the J call TRBJ2-1; weak D call: TRBD1 (5 bases). The CDR3 is CASSQDPTGIFNEQFF. The CDR3 coding sequence is TGTGCCAGCAGCCAAGATCCAACAGGAATTTTCAATGAGCAGTTCTTC.